This paragraph covers one T cell receptor beta chain sequence. The antigen is not known. A much bigger clone sits one base away, suggesting this may be a read error. Then a second PCR, running roughly 7 to 11 cycles, was carried out with a sample-barcoded 5' primer and a J-beta primer mix. The template-switch adaptor, which had 12 random nucleotides, put a tag on each cDNA molecule. TCRdb used MiXCR to reprocess the 5' RACE reads, holding one entry per CDR3 protein. The sample holds 800,000 to 950,000 distinct CDR3 sequences, 25% to 30% seen once. The data were obtained in a study of blood T cells in healthy people across ages. General study results and limits: There were more naive CD4+ cells and higher diversity in long-lived donors than in aged donors.

These data also formed part of another study, on T cells of mothers and their children. That report notes: Among related mother-child pairs, overlap was slightly higher than in unrelated pairs, though not significantly.

Sequencing input: blood. The sequence was collected from a woman aged 35 to 49 in good health.

The CDR3 is CSALRYEQFF. CDR3 in DNA: TGCAGTGCCCTTCGGTATGAGCAGTTCTTC. The chain links TRBV20-1 to TRBJ2-1; no firm D call. The CDR3 loop spans 10 amino acids. The V gene lost 6 bases and the J gene lost 8 bases, with 8 bases spanning the gap. The germline V gene has CDR1 DFQATT and CDR2 SNEGSKA (reference sequence).